This paragraph covers one T cell receptor beta chain sequence. Its antigen is not known. Unique molecular identifiers featured in each of the TCR beta cDNA libraries. TCRdb ran MiXCR on the PCR reads and lists one entry per CDR3 protein. The repertoire consists of fewer than 850,000 distinct CDR3 sequences, with about half occurring once and the leading ten covering roughly 4.5%. This entry comes from a study of post-analysis software for immune sequencing data. Study outcomes and limitations: There were four or five TRBV segments more frequent in patients than controls, and TRBV5-6, TRBV5-1 and TRBV20-1 were among them.

Trimming removed 0 bases from V and 8 bases from J, with 14 bases in between. CDR1 and CDR2 (germline): SGHRS, YFSETQ. This CDR3 is 14 amino acids long. Sequenced sample: blood. The receptor was derived from a girl aged 10 to 17 with multiple sclerosis. The chain is built from TRBV5-1 and TRBJ2-5; perhaps TRBD2 as D (5 bases). CDR3 coding DNA: TGCGCCAGCAGCTTGGCCGAAGAGGGTGGCACCCAGTACTTC. This sequence encodes CASSLAEEGGTQYF.